This entry features one T cell receptor beta chain sequence. Its specific antigen is unknown. Per-base quality was not reported, and no clone a single base away is much larger than it. This sample stems from a study of cytomegalovirus exposure and HLA in healthy donors (dated by TCRdb to about 2017). Background for the entire study: An earlier analysis of under 600 of the donors reported approximately 290 Gb of sequence data and roughly 110 million unique TCR beta sequences from some 180 million T cells. An early release that covered about 600 HLA-typed donors contained about 290 gigabases of sequencing data and 75 million to 100 million unique TCR sequences. Of the roughly 410 genotyped donors, less than 85% were placed in the genetic ancestry cluster associated with self-reported Caucasian donors. The study aimed to test whether signatures of past pathogen exposure could be identified by cataloging public T cell receptors. Using immunosequencing, the study profiled T cell repertoires from 666 subjects and related those repertoires to cytomegalovirus serostatus. In addition to the first cohort of around 670 subjects, a separate validation cohort of 120 different subjects was used. High-throughput TCR immunosequencing, statistical association of individual TCRs with disease status, and machine learning were combined to predict cytomegalovirus infection status. A later analysis re-examined previously published TCR beta repertoires from about 700 donors and added high-resolution HLA genotyping to investigate patterns of TCR occurrence. Rather than drawing on any new phenotypic data, the later analysis identified candidate immune exposures from TCR beta sequences and the way those sequences occurred across donors. In an earlier analysis of roughly 580 of the donors, high-throughput TCR beta sequencing was used to judge whether each TCR beta V gene segment behaved as functional or pseudogenic. Donor age, sex, ethnicity and CMV serostatus were compiled alongside the repertoire data. In a later genetic analysis, genome-wide SNP genotypes for 398 of the 666 donors were used, and that subset was treated as a discovery cohort. All discovery cohort repertoires had been generated using a single sequencing platform. Class I and class II HLA loci were covered by the typing at four-digit resolution. The number of donors typed differed by locus, with roughly 620-640 for A, B, C, DRB1 and DQB1, more than 500 for DQA1, about 610 for DPA1, and some 440 for DPB1. Roughly five DR-DQ haplotypes were handled as single units for association and clustering, since linkage in the cohort was strong. Among around 400 genotyped donors of the cohort, an average of around 240,000 unique TCR beta nucleotide sequences were sequenced per donor, about a sixth of them non-productive.

What the authors observed across the whole study: A later analysis reported that several top co-occurrence clusters appeared linked to parvovirus B19, influenza, CMV and Epstein-Barr virus. A further reported finding was that TCR beta sequences accurately predicted the HLA-A and HLA-B alleles for most subjects in the first cohort. In the study, some 180 TCR beta chains were listed as associated with cytomegalovirus. In a later analysis, most CMV-associated TCR beta chains were found to appear HLA-restricted, with HLA associations seemingly driven largely by CMV exposure. Correlated functional status among segregating V segments might reflect linkage disequilibrium, but an unknown experimental factor could not be ruled out. A group of highly shared sequence variants was considered likely to be a technical artifact of the sequencing pipeline. Presence/absence analyses assumed roughly uniform sequencing depth across donors, an assumption that may not hold. According to the authors, the approach could potentially be generalized to other disease states and immunological phenotypes. In a later analysis, TCR association rates were found to vary across HLA loci, with the most associated TCRs seen for DRB1 alleles and the fewest for HLA-C alleles. Most TCR sequences were observed very rarely across donors, whereas some public TCRs were present in many individuals. At a false discovery rate of 0.05, a later analysis linked 15,000 to 20,000 TCR beta sequences to specific HLA alleles. A few of the identified cytomegalovirus-associated TCR beta chains were confirmed in vitro to be specific for cytomegalovirus antigens. Because the 87-base-pair reads could not distinguish some IMGT-functional V segments, including TRBV6-2 and TRBV6-3, those segments were excluded. The earlier analysis of nearly 600 of the donors excluded over 15 rarely observed V segments, including chromosome 9 orphons, because counts were too low. Compared with equally common non-associated chains, HLA-associated TCR beta chains in a later analysis were more clonally expanded and had lower generation probabilities. This cohort had only TCR beta chains sequenced, and the lack of alpha or paired-chain data limited which features could be detected. HLA typing was unavailable for some donors at each locus, so association tests used only the typed subset. In both the original and validation cohorts, the classifier was reported to diagnose cytomegalovirus status with high specificity and sensitivity. When HLA alleles, especially DR and DQ, strongly co-occurred, attributing TCR associations to individual alleles was difficult. Broadly in line with IMGT annotations, most TCR beta V segments showed up in productive rearrangements about 90% or about 30% of the time in an earlier analysis of around 600 of the donors. In a later genetic analysis, a missense DCLRE1C variant was associated with V-gene and J-gene trimming of TCR beta chains, and the association was replicated in an independent cohort. The only immune exposure information available for the cohort was CMV serostatus. A later genetic analysis reported fewer N-insertions in productive TCRs among donors in an Asian-associated ancestry cluster than the approximately 670-donor mean.

The library was prepared using the immunoSEQ multiplex PCR assay. For the multiplex PCR, a mixture combining 60 forward primers for TCR Vbeta segments and 13 reverse primers for TCR Jbeta segments was used. Amplification of the CDR3 region of rearranged TCR beta genes was performed with a multiplex PCR assay on genomic DNA. Amplified TCR beta libraries were sequenced as 87-base-pair reads on the Illumina HiSeq System. The published analysis was carried out like this. A later analysis counted about 76 million unique TCR beta chains across the 700 or so repertoires, and 10 million to 11 million of these chains were shared by at least two donors. Raw reads were error-corrected and collapsed into unique sequences by a nearest-neighbor algorithm in which closely related sequences were merged to remove PCR and sequencing errors. V, D and J gene segments were assigned by aligning CDR3 sequences to IMGT reference sequences. For a sequence to be retained, a match of at least six nucleotides to both a V gene segment and a J gene segment was required. Rearrangements were classified as productive when the CDR3 lacked stop codons and remained in frame with V and J, and all other rearrangements were classified as non-productive. CDR3 was defined by IMGT convention, running from the second conserved V-encoded cysteine to the conserved J-encoded phenylalanine. Sequences without an unambiguous match to a single V gene segment were excluded from the earlier analysis of about 600 of the donors. In an earlier analysis of a few hundred of the donors, a V segment was called functional when productive rearrangements were above 56.7%, and segregating when the standard deviation between donors exceeded 5%. A statistical classification framework was developed to diagnose cytomegalovirus status using the catalog of TCR beta chain sequences. V and J gene assignment, in a later analysis, came from comparing TCR nucleotide sequences with IMGT/GENE-DB human TR gene sequences. A later analysis assigned CDR3 sequences and most-parsimonious VDJ recombination scenarios with the TCRdist pipeline. In a later analysis, each TCR beta chain was defined by its CDR3 amino acid sequence together with its V-gene family, and reads without a unique V-gene family were excluded. As a way to deal with suspected cross-contamination and a sequencing artifact, a later analysis dropped approximately 570 nucleotide sequences that were highly shared and had low generation probability. A later analysis calculated a clonal expansion index for each public chain from normalized within-repertoire ranks of inferred template counts. A later analysis computed generation probabilities with a VDJ recombination model fitted to out-of-frame rearrangements, and checked the results against IGoR. A later analysis scored TCR-TCR, TCR-HLA and TCR-CMV co-occurrence with hypergeometric tests, applying a repertoire-size bias correction to TCR pairs. In a later analysis, false discovery rates were estimated by permuting HLA or CMV assignments 20 times. In a later analysis, co-occurring TCRs were grouped using DBSCAN, and TCRdist sequence similarity was added for clustering within HLA-allele-positive subsets. Repertoires with fewer than 30,000 or more than 120,000 public chains, plus five repertoires with anomalous nucleotide sharing, were excluded from co-occurrence clustering. TCRdb retrieved this table from immuneACCESS and kept in-frame rearrangements only. Not all clones are present; in checked studies, unresolved V genes account for under half, and no reason is known for the remainder. The V and J calls and clone size come from that table; D and trimming were worked out from the DNA. Here the sample has some 140,000 clones; about 76% occur a single time. The top ten clonotypes cover over 3% of the sample.

The germline V gene encodes CDR1 MDHEN and CDR2 SYDVKM. The junction shows trimming of 4 bases on V and 4 bases on J, and the gene matches do not reach 13 bases of it. Taken from cysteine to phenylalanine, the CDR3 has 16 residues. Only the CDR3 part of the read is kept: 48 bases, read in frame from the first base. In total, just over 650 healthy bone marrow donors made up the cohort. At the time of sampling, all cohort members were nominally healthy, though unrecorded immune exposures were likely present. The donor tested CMV seronegative, placing the donor among the 352 seronegative members of the cohort. Each donor provided a peripheral blood sample, and peripheral blood mononuclear cells were used for TCR beta sequencing. Genomic DNA was extracted from the blood cell samples with the Qiagen DNeasy Blood Extraction Kit.

Input material: PBMCs. The clonotype comes from a female donor in good health and CMV-seronegative. The chain is assembled from TRBV28 and TRBJ2-7; 7 bases in the middle match TRBD1. The CDR3 region reads CASSSAGTAAYYEQYF. The bases read TGTGCCAGCAGTTCGGCCGGGACAGCGGCTTATTACGAGCAGTACTTC.